Included here is one TCR beta chain sequence, with context. This CDR3 is built from 12 residues. CDR1 and CDR2 from the germline V gene are MNHEY and SVGAGI. V was cut by 8 bases and J by 6 bases, with 14 bases left in between. The data originate from a study of blood T cell repertoires in COVID-19. Produced via immunoSEQ multiplex PCR; TCRdb's table is partial and in-frame only. The sample comprises some 65,000 clones, around 80% of which are singletons, and more than 9.5% rests with the top ten. The chain carries TRBV6-5 and TRBJ2-7, with D possibly being TRBD2 (7 bases). Source material: peripheral blood. The sequence came from a human donor in a cohort sampled during active COVID-19. The CDR3 DNA follows: TGTGCCAGCCGTAGGGGGGGCGGCGAGCAGTACTTC. Translation gives CASRRGGGEQYF.